This record covers a single T cell receptor (beta chain). It has no known antigen specificity. Within one base of it there is no much larger clone, and no base qualities were kept. Library generation was performed with RACE. Sequencing took place on a NextSeq 500. During library preparation, unique molecular identifiers were attached to individual cDNA molecules so that TCRs could be counted in a quantitative, reproducible way. From each blood RNA sample, both TCR alpha and TCR beta chains were sequenced. Processing in the source paper ran as follows. The median number of TCRs per sample was over 85,000, ranging from about 20,000 to 690,600. The Decombinator software suite was used to annotate V, J and CDR3 in the TCR reads. Every sample was subsampled to the same number of TCRs (28,000) for the PS versus PT1 abundance plots. TCRs were defined as expanded if absent before sensitization and observed at least eight times at the 2-week time point. TCRdb reran the public reads through fastp at Q25 and MiXCR, keeping productive beta chains. One record per CDR3 amino acid sequence lists the most common genes and DNA. These V and J calls are TCRdb output, not the study's own analysis. Here the sample has around 130,000 distinct CDR3 sequences; around 11% occur a single time. Clones ranked in the top ten supply around 2.4% of the sample.

Reading the label with the study, this specimen's time point is: patch test 3, about 24 weeks after DPC sensitization. Read against the paper, the sample's treatment or condition label means: therapeutic diphenylcyclopropenone sensitization with weekly scalp DPC. At every patch-test visit, the blood draw took place before the patch test was put on. To be eligible, patients had to be aged 18 to 70, diagnosed with alopecia and judged suitable for DPC therapy, while pregnant patients were excluded. Total RNA was isolated from unfractionated whole blood collected in Tempus Blood RNA tubes. This specimen comes from a study of human T cells and chemical hapten exposure listed by TCRdb under 2021. As for the study more broadly: For sensitization, 2% DPC in acetone was applied to a roughly 2 cm by roughly 2 cm area of upper inner arm skin. Throughout the roughly 25-week study period, patients were also given weekly therapeutic DPC doses on the scalp. Patch testing was performed on the upper back with Finn chambers containing 0.01% DPC, and the patch tests were scored after 6 days according to International Contact Dermatitis Research Group standards. Alopecia areata with under or over 50% scalp involvement, alopecia totalis and alopecia universalis were represented in the patient cohort, which was mostly female. Libraries were pooled for sequencing, and per-sample TCR yields varied mainly because of small differences in library volumes within the pool. In alopecia patients, the study followed how the peripheral blood TCR repertoire changed in vivo over primary and secondary sensitization to diphenylcyclopropenone (DPC), a hapten. Blood samples were taken from patients before sensitization (week 0) and then at 2, 6 and about 24 weeks after DPC sensitization. Nearly 30 alopecia patients gave blood for TCR sequencing at one to four time points (pre-sensitization, 2, 6 and 24 weeks).

What the work shows at the level of the full study, not this receptor alone: DPC sensitization did not change the number of TCRs with a frequency above 1 in 1000, and there was no evidence of changes in global repertoire structure. Patch test score correlated positively with the number of PT1 expanded TCRs, reaching significance at thresholds 8, 16 and 32 but not at 4. Because every patient had alopecia, a presumed autoimmune disease, the patients' immune response might differ from that of healthy individuals. Compared with pre-sensitization or healthy control sets, expanded TCRs formed significantly more large CDR3 similarity clusters, which is consistent with antigen-driven responses. Repeated subsampling changed both the strength of the expansion versus patch-test correlation and the threshold at which that correlation became significant.

The sequence was collected from a woman aged 45 to 65 with alopecia areata. Some clones in this sample may be carry-over from other donors' samples. This specimen consisted of whole blood, obtained in connection with sensitization to the hapten diphenylcyclopropenone (DPC).

The CDR3 region reads CATSDNSGRGANVLTF. At the DNA level, the sequence is TGTGCCACCAGTGATAACTCAGGAAGAGGGGCCAACGTCCTGACTTTC. Recombination joined TRBV24-1 with TRBJ2-6, with the D gene not clear enough to name. V is clipped by 3 bases and J by 4 bases, and the sequence between their germline boundaries is 12 bases long. The germline V gene supplies CDR1 KGHDR and CDR2 SFDVKD. There are 16 amino acids in the CDR3, from cysteine to phenylalanine inclusive. The DNA shown is the 48-base CDR3, in frame from base 1.